This TCR beta chain was identified during a study of read filtering for tumor transcriptome and immune sequencing. Whole-study context: Roughly 8 patients were R-ISS I, some 16 were R-ISS II, 6 or 7 were R-ISS III. RNA-seq yielded only about 75 to 1273 TCR reads, IR-seq about 4 to 11 million. Study-level findings and limits: IR-seq and RNA-seq agreed better without single-read clonotypes.

V gave up 6 bases and J gave up 9 bases; unmatched junction bases: 6. This CDR3 has 13 residues. Germline CDR1 is SQVTM and CDR2 is ANQGSEA. Every patient had bone marrow sampled while the disease was active. This clonotype was recorded many times. Its antigen remains unknown. This library used approximately 0.4 ug RNA and molecular barcoded adaptors spanning alpha/delta and beta/gamma chains. Via MiXCR, TCRdb re-called the reads, giving one row per CDR3 protein. Of 20,000 or so distinct CDR3 sequences listed, around 20% are singletons. V is TRBV29-1 and J is TRBJ2-1, with 12 bases matching TRBD2. This TCR derives from a donor over 35 with multiple myeloma. Material: a population of CD138-negative cells sorted from bone marrow. CDR3 in DNA: TGCAGCGTCAGACTAGCGGGAGTTCGTGAGCAGTTCTTC. Its protein is CSVRLAGVREQFF.